This T cell receptor beta chain came from a study of cytomegalovirus exposure and HLA in healthy donors (dated 2017 in TCRdb). About the study as a whole: According to an earlier analysis of several hundred of the donors, some 180 million T cells yielded 90 million to 130 million unique TCR beta sequences and about 300 Gb of sequence data. Approximately 310 gigabases of sequencing data and 75 million to 85 million unique TCR sequences made up an early release that covered 500 to 650 HLA-typed donors. Among the approximately 400 genotyped donors, 75% to 90% belonged to the genetic ancestry cluster associated with self-reported Caucasian donors. The study aimed to test whether cataloging public T cell receptors could reveal signatures of past pathogen exposure. Using immunosequencing, the study profiled T cell repertoires from around 680 subjects and related those repertoires to cytomegalovirus serostatus. A separate validation cohort of some 130 different subjects was used in addition to the approximately 640-subject first cohort. To predict cytomegalovirus infection status, the study combined high-throughput TCR immunosequencing, statistical association of individual TCRs with disease status, and machine learning. A later analysis re-examined previously published TCR beta repertoires from roughly 650 donors and added high-resolution HLA genotyping to investigate patterns of TCR occurrence. The later analysis used no new phenotypic data to find candidate immune exposures, relying instead on TCR beta sequences and their occurrence across donors. An earlier analysis of more than 450 of the donors used high-throughput TCR beta sequencing to judge whether each TCR beta V gene segment behaved as functional or pseudogenic. Donor age, sex, ethnicity and CMV serostatus were compiled together with the repertoire data. A later genetic analysis used genome-wide SNP genotypes for about 55% of the 666 donors, treating that subset as a discovery cohort. Every discovery cohort repertoire had been produced on one sequencing platform. Both class I and class II loci were covered by HLA typing, at four-digit resolution. Typing coverage varied by locus: about 620-630 donors for A, B, C, DRB1 and DQB1; about 520 for DQA1; around 570 for DPA1; 450 to 480 for DPB1. Because of strong linkage in the cohort, five DR-DQ haplotypes were treated as single units for association and clustering. Among 300 to 500 genotyped donors of the cohort, an average of about 240,000 unique TCR beta nucleotide sequences was sequenced per donor, of which 15% to 20% were non-productive.

Receptor amplification or capture employed the immunoSEQ multiplex PCR assay. For the multiplex PCR, a mixture combining 60 forward primers for TCR Vbeta segments and 13 reverse primers for TCR Jbeta segments was used. The CDR3 region of rearranged TCR beta genes was amplified from genomic DNA with a multiplex PCR assay. On the Illumina HiSeq System, the amplified TCR beta libraries were sequenced as 87-base-pair reads. In the paper's pipeline: In a later analysis, 77 million or so unique TCR beta chains were counted across the approximately 620 repertoires, and roughly 9.9 million of these chains were shared by at least two donors. A nearest-neighbor algorithm error-corrected the raw reads and collapsed the reads into unique sequences, merging closely related sequences to remove PCR and sequencing errors. To assign V, D and J gene segments, CDR3 sequences were aligned to IMGT reference sequences. For a sequence to be retained, at least a six-nucleotide match to both a V gene segment and a J gene segment was required. Rearrangements were called productive when the CDR3 lacked stop codons and stayed in frame with V and J; all others were non-productive. CDR3 was defined by IMGT convention, running from the second conserved V-encoded cysteine to the conserved J-encoded phenylalanine. In an earlier analysis of more than 550 of the donors, sequences lacking an unambiguous match to a single V gene segment were excluded. An earlier analysis of several hundred of the donors called V segments functional above 56.7% productive rearrangements and segregating when the between-donor standard deviation exceeded 5%. A statistical classification framework was built for diagnosing cytomegalovirus status from the catalog of TCR beta chain sequences. V and J gene assignment, in a later analysis, came from comparing TCR nucleotide sequences with IMGT/GENE-DB human TR gene sequences. Using the TCRdist pipeline, a later analysis assigned CDR3 sequences along with most-parsimonious VDJ recombination scenarios. In a later analysis, every TCR beta chain was defined by the combination of its CDR3 amino acid sequence and its V-gene family, and reads without a unique V-gene family were dropped. A later analysis removed 450 to 600 highly shared, low-generation-probability nucleotide sequences to deal with suspected cross-contamination and a sequencing artifact. For each public chain, a later analysis derived a clonal expansion index from normalized ranks of inferred template counts within each repertoire. In a later analysis, generation probabilities were computed using a VDJ recombination model fitted to out-of-frame rearrangements, and the results were checked against IGoR. Hypergeometric tests were used in a later analysis to score TCR-TCR, TCR-HLA and TCR-CMV co-occurrence, with a repertoire-size bias correction applied to the TCR pairs. A later analysis estimated false discovery rates by permuting HLA or CMV assignments 20 times. In a later analysis, co-occurring TCRs were grouped using DBSCAN, and TCRdist sequence similarity was added for clustering within HLA-allele-positive subsets. For co-occurrence clustering, repertoires with fewer than 30,000 or more than 120,000 public chains were excluded, along with four or five repertoires with anomalous nucleotide sharing. TCRdb holds this immuneACCESS table with in-frame rearrangements only. Some clones are missing; in checked studies, unresolved V genes explain under half, and the rest has no known cause. That table is the source of V, J and clone size, and D and trimming were worked out from the DNA. Counted in this sample were 95,000 to 150,000 clones; over 70% of them appeared once. The top ten clonotypes cover more than 1.4% of the sample.

In total, roughly 710 healthy bone marrow donors made up the cohort. Cohort members were all nominally healthy when sampled, although unrecorded immune exposures were likely present. The donor was CMV seronegative and was included in the group of 352 seronegative cohort members. Every donor gave a peripheral blood sample, and the peripheral blood mononuclear cells from that sample were used for TCR beta sequencing. The Qiagen DNeasy Blood Extraction Kit was used to extract genomic DNA from the blood cell samples. The CDR3 measures 13 amino acids from cysteine to phenylalanine. Just CDR3 DNA is preserved here, 39 bases in frame from base 1. CDR1 and CDR2 are read off the germline V gene (reference sequence) as SGHKS and YYEKEE. Compared with germline, V lacks 3 bases and J lacks 8 bases; bases without a gene match: 7. As concerns this clone: The target of this receptor is not known. No base qualities exist here, and no much larger clone lies one base off it.

What the work shows at the level of the full study, not this receptor alone: Only TCR beta chains were sequenced in this cohort, and the absence of alpha or paired-chain data limited detectable features. A group of highly shared sequence variants was considered likely to be a technical artifact of the sequencing pipeline. Approximately 16 rarely observed V segments, including chromosome 9 orphons, were excluded from the earlier analysis of 550 to 700 of the donors because counts were too low. Strong co-occurrence of HLA alleles, especially DR and DQ, made assigning TCR associations to individual alleles difficult. Most TCR sequences were seen in very few donors, while some public TCRs were found in many individuals. An earlier analysis of approximately 530 of the donors showed that most TCR beta V segments appeared in productive rearrangements either about 87% or about 30% of the time, which broadly matched IMGT annotations. In a later analysis, TCR association rates were found to vary across HLA loci, with the most associated TCRs seen for DRB1 alleles and the fewest for HLA-C alleles. The study listed 150 to 200 TCR beta chains as associated with cytomegalovirus. Cytomegalovirus status was reported to be diagnosed by the classifier with high specificity and sensitivity in both the original and validation cohorts. In vitro tests confirmed that a few of the cytomegalovirus-associated TCR beta chains recognize cytomegalovirus antigens. Roughly uniform sequencing depth across donors was assumed in presence/absence analyses, although this assumption may not hold. A further reported finding was that TCR beta sequences accurately predicted the HLA-A and HLA-B alleles for most subjects in the first cohort. Compared with the 666-donor mean, donors in an Asian-associated ancestry cluster had fewer N-insertions in productive TCRs, according to a later genetic analysis. Correlated functional status among segregating V segments might reflect linkage disequilibrium, but an unknown experimental factor could not be ruled out. CMV serostatus was the only immune exposure information available for the cohort. A later analysis found that most CMV-associated TCR beta chains appeared HLA-restricted, with HLA associations seemingly driven largely by CMV exposure. Some IMGT-functional V segments, including TRBV6-2 and TRBV6-3, could not be told apart with the 87-base-pair reads, so those segments were excluded. V-gene and J-gene trimming of TCR beta chains was associated with a missense DCLRE1C variant in a later genetic analysis, and the association was replicated in an independent cohort. Because HLA typing was unavailable for some donors at each locus, only the typed subset was used in association tests. A later analysis associated 16,951 TCR beta sequences with specific HLA alleles at a false discovery rate of 0.05. The authors suggested that the approach could potentially be generalized to other disease states and immunological phenotypes. A later analysis found that HLA-associated TCR beta chains were more clonally expanded and had lower generation probabilities than equally common non-associated chains. In a later analysis, several top co-occurrence clusters were reported to appear linked to parvovirus B19, influenza, CMV and Epstein-Barr virus.

The sequenced sample consisted of PBMCs. Recombination joined TRBV5-5 with TRBJ1-2; TRBD1 fits 7 bases in the junction. The clonotype comes from a woman aged 18-29 years in good health and CMV-seronegative. CDR3 protein: CASSSGQEVGYTF. In nucleotides, the sequence is TGTGCCAGCAGCTCAGGACAGGAAGTCGGCTACACCTTC.